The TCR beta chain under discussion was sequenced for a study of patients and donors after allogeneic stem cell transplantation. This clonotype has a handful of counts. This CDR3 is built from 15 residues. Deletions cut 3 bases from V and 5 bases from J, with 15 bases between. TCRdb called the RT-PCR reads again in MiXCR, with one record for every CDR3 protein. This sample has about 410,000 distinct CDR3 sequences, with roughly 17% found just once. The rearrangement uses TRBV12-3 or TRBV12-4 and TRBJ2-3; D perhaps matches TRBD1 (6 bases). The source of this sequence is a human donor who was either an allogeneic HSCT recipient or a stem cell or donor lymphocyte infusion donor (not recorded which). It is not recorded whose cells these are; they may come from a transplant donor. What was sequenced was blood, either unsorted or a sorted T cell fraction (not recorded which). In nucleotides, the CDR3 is TGTGCCAGCAGTTTGTACGGGCAGGGGATAGATACGCAGTATTTT. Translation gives CASSLYGQGIDTQYF.